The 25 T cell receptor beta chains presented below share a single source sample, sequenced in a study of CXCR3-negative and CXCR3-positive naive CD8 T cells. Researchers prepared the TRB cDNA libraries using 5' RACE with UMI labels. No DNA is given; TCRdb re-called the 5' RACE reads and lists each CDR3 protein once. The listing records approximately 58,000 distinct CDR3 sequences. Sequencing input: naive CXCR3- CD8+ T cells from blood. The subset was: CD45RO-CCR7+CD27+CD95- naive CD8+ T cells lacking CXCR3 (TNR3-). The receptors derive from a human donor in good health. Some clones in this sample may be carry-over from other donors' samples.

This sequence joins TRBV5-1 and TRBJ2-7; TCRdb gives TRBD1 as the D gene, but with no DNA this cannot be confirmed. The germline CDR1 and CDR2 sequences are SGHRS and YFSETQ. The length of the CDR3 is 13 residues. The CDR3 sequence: CASSLGRDYEQYF.

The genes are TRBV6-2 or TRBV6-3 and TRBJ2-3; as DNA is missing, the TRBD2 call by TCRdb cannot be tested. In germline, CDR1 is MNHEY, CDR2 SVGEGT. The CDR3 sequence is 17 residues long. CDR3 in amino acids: CASSYSAVAGATDTQYF.

The CDR3: CASSQAQETVNADTQYF. The genes are TRBV3-1 and TRBJ2-3; TCRdb's D call of TRBD1 is untestable without DNA. CDR1 and CDR2 from the germline V gene are LGHDT and YNNKEL (reference sequence). The CDR3 covers 17 residues.

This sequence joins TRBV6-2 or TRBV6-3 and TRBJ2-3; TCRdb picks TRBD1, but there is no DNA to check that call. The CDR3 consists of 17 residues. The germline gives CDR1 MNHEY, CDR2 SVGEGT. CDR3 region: CASSYPQGHFNTDTQYF.

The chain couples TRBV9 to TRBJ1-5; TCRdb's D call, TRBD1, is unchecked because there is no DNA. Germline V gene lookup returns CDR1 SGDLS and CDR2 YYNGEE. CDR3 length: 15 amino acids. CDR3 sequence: CASSPGQGINQPQHF.

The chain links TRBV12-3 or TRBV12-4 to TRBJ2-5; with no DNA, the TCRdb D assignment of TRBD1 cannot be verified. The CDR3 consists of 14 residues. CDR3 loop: CASRPLGTEGLVVF.

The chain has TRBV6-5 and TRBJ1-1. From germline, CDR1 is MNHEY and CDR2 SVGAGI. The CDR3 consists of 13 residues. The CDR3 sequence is CASSYSGTAEAFF.

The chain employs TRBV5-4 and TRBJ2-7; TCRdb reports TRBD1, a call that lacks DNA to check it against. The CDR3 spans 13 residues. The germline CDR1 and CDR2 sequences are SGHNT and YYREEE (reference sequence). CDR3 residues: CASSFGGSFEQYF.

The CDR3 protein is CASSAGPGELFF. V usage is TRBV7-9 and J usage is TRBJ2-2. CDR3 length: 12 residues. CDR1 and CDR2 from the germline V gene are SEHNR and FQNEAQ (reference sequence).

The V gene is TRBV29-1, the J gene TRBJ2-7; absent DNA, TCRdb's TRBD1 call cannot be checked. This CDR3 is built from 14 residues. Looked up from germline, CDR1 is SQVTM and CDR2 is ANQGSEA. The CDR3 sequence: CSVAVAGVAYEQYF.

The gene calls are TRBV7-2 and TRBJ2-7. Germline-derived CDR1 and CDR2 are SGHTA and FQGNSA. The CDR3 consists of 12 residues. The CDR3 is CASSLGATEQYF.

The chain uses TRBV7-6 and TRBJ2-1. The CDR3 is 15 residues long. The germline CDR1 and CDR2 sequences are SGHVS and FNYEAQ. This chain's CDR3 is CASSLPEVTYNEQFF.

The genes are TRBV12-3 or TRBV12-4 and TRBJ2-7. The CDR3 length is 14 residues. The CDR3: CASSLAPQGYEQHF.

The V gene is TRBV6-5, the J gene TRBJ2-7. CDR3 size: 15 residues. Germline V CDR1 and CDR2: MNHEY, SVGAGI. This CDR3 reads CASSYSGQGSYEQYF.

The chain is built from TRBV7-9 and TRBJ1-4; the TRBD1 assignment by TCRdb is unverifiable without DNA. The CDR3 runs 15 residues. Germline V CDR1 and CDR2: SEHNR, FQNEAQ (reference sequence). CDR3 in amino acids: CASSLFSGDNEKLFF.

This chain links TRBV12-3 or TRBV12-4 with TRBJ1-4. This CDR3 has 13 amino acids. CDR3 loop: CASSYATNEKLFF.

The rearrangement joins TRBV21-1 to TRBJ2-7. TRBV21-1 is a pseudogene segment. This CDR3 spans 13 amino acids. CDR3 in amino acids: CASGRQAPYEQYF.

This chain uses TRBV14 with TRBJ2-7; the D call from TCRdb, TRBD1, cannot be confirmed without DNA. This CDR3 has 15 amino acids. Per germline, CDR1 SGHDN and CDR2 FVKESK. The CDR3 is CASSQSGTGKYEQYF.

CDR3 loop: CSARDPGTQHNEQFF. The chain is built from TRBV20-1 and TRBJ2-1; TCRdb outputs TRBD1, but without DNA this stays unchecked. Germline loops: CDR1 DFQATT, CDR2 SNEGSKA (reference sequence). This CDR3 is built from 15 residues.

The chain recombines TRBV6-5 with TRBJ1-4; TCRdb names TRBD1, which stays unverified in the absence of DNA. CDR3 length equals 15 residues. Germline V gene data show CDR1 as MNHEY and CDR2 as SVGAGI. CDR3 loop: CASSSTGGINEKLFF.

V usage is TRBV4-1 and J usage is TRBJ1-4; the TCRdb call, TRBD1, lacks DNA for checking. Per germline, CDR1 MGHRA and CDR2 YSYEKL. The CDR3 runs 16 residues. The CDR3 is CASSRPSGTENEKLFF.

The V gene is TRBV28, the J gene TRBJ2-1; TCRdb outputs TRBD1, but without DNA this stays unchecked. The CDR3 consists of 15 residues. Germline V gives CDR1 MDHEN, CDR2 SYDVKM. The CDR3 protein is CASRPDTKHYNEQFF.

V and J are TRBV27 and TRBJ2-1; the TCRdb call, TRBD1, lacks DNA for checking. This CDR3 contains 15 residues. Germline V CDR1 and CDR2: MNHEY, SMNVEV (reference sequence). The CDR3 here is CASSAGTGVHNEQFF.

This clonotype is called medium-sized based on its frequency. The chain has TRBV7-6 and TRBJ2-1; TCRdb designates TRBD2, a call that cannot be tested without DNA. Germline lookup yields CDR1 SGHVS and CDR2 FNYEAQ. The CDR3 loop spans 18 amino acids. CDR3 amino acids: CASSPDVSGGGDYNEQFF. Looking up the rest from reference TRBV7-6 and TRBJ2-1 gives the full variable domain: GAGVSQSPRYKVTKRGQDVALRCDPISGHVSLYWYRQALGQGPEFLTYFNYEAQQDKSGLPNDRFSAERPEGSISTLTIQRTEQRDSAMYRCASSPDVSGGGDYNEQFFGPGTRLTVL.

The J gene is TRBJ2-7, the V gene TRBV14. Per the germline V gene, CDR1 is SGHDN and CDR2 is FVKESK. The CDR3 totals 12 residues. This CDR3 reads CASSQGSVEQYF.